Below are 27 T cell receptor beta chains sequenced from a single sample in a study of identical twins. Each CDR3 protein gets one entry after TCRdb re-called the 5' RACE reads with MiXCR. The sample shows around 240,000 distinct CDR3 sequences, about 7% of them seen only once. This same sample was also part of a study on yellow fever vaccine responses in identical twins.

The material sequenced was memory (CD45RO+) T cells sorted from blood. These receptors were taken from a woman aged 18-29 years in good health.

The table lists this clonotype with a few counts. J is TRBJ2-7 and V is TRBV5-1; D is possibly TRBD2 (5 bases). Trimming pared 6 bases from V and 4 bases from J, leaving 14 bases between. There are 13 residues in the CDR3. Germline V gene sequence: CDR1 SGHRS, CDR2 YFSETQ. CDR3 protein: CASKEDGVYEQYF. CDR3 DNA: TGCGCCAGCAAGGAGGACGGAGTTTACGAGCAGTACTTC.

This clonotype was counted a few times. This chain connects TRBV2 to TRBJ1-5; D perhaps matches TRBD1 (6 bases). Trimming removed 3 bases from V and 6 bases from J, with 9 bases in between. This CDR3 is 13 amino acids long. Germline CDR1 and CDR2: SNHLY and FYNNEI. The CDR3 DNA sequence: TGTGCCAGCAGTGATGGGGGGCTTCAGCCCCAGCATTTT. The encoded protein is CASSDGGLQPQHF. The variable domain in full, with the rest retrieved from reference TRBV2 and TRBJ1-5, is EPEVTQTPSHQVTQMGQEVILRCVPISNHLYFYWYRQILGQKVEFLVSFYNNEISEKSEIFDDQFSVERPDGSNFTLKIRSTKLEDSAMYFCASSDGGLQPQHFGDGTRLSIL.

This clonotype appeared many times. CDR3 sequence reads: CSASAGRVSEAFF. The DNA of the CDR3 is TGCAGCGCCTCTGCGGGCAGGGTCTCTGAAGCTTTCTTT. The chain links TRBV29-1 to TRBJ1-1, with a tentative D call TRBD1 (5 bases). Between the trimmed V and J ends, which lost 7 bases and 6 bases, there was a span of 18 bases. CDR3 size: 13 residues. Germline loops: CDR1 SQVTM, CDR2 ANQGSEA.

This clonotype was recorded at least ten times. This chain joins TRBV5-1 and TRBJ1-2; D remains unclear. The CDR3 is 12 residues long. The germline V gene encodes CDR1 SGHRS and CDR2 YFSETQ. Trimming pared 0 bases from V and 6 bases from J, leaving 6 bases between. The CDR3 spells CASSLAGDGYTF. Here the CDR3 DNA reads TGCGCCAGCAGCTTGGCCGGAGATGGCTACACCTTC.

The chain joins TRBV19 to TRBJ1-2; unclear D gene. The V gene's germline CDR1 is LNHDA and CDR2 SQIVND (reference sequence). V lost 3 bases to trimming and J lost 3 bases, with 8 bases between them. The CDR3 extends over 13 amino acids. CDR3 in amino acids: CASSITDHYGYTF. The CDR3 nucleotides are TGTGCCAGTAGTATCACGGATCACTATGGCTACACCTTC. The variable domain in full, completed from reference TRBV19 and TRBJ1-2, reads DGGITQSPKYLFRKEGQNVTLSCEQNLNHDAMYWYRQDPGQGLRLIYYSQIVNDFQKGDIAEGYSVSREKKESFPLTVTSAQKNPTAFYLCASSITDHYGYTFGSGTRLTVV.

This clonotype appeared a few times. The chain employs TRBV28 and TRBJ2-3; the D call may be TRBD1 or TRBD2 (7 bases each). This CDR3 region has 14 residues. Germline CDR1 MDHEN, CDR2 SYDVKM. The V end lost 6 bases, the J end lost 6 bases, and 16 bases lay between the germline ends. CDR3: CASSQGGSLDTQYF. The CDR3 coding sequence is TGTGCCAGCAGCCAGGGGGGGTCTTTGGATACGCAGTATTTT.

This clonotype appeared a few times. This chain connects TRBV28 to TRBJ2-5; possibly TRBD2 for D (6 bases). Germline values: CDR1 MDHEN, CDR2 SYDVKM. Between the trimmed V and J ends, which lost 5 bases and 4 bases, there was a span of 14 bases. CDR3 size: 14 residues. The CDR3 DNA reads TGTGCCAGCAGTCCCCCGGAGGGGAGAGAGACCCAGTACTTC. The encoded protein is CASSPPEGRETQYF.

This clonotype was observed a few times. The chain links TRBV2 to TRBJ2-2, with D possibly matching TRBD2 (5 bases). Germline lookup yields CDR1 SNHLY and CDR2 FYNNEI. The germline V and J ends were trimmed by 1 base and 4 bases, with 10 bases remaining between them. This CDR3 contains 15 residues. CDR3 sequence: CASSEVGAVTGELFF. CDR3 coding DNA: TGTGCCAGCAGTGAAGTGGGAGCTGTCACCGGGGAGCTGTTTTTT.

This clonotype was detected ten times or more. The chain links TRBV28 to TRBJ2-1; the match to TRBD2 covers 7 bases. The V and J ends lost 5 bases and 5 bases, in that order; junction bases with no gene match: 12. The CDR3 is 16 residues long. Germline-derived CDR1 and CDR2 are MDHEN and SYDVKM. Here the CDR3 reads CASSPGGAGRNNEQFF. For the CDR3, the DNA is TGTGCCAGCAGTCCCGGGGGAGCGGGAAGGAACAATGAGCAGTTCTTC.

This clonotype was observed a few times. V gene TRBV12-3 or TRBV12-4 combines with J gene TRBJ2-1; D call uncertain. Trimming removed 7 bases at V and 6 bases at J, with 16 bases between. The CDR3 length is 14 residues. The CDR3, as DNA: TGTGCCAGCACCAAAACCCGGCCGTCCAATGAGCAGTTCTTC. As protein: CASTKTRPSNEQFF.

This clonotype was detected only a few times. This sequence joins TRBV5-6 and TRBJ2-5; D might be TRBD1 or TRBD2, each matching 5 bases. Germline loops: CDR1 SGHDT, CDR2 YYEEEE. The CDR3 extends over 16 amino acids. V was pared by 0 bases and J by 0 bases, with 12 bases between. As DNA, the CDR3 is TGTGCCAGCAGCTTGGGGGGGACGGGGTACCAAGAGACCCAGTACTTC. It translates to CASSLGGTGYQETQYF.

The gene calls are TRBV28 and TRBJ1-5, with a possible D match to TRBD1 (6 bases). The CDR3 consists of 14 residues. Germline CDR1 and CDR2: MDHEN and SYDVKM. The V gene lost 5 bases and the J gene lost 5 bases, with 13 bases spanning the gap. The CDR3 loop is CASSLIQGDQPQHF. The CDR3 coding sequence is TGTGCCAGCAGTCTCATACAGGGTGATCAGCCCCAGCATTTT.

The CDR3 DNA is TGCAGTGCTAGAGTAGGGACAACCGGAGAGACCCAGTACTTC. It codes for CSARVGTTGETQYF. The chain uses TRBV20-1 and TRBJ2-5; the D gene is possibly TRBD1 (6 bases). This CDR3 comprises 14 residues. CDR1 is DFQATT and CDR2 is SNEGSKA in the germline V gene (reference sequence). V was clipped by 1 base and J by 4 bases, with 13 bases between them.

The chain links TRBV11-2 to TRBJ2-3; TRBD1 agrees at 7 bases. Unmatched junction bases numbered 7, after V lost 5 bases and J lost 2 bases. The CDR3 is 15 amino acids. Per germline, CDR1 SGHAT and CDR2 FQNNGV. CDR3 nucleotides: TGTGCCAGCAGCCCGAGGACAGGCTACACAGATACGCAGTATTTT. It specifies CASSPRTGYTDTQYF. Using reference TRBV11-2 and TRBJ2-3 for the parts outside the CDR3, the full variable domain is EAGVAQSPRYKIIEKRQSVAFWCNPISGHATLYWYQQILGQGPKLLIQFQNNGVVDDSQLPKDRFSAERLKGVDSTLKIQPAKLEDSAVYLCASSPRTGYTDTQYFGPGTRLTVL.

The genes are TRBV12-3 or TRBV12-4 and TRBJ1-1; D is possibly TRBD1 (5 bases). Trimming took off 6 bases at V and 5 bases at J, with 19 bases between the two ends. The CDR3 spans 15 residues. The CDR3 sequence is CASSRSGSSGTEAFF. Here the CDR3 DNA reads TGTGCCAGCAGCCGATCAGGGTCTTCTGGGACTGAAGCTTTCTTT.

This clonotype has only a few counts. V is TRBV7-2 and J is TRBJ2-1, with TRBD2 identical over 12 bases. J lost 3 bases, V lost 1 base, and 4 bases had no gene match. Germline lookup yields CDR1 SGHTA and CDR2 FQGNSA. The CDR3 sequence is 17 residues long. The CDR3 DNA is TGTGCCAGCAGCTTAGTTCCACTAGCGGGAGGCTACAATGAGCAGTTCTTC. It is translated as CASSLVPLAGGYNEQFF.

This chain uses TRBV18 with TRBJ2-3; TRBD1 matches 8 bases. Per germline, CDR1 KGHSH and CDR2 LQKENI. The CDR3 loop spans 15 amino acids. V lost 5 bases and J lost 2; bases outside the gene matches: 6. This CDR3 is CASSAGTGYTDTQYF. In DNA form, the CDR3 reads TGTGCCAGCTCAGCGGGGACAGGCTACACAGATACGCAGTATTTT.

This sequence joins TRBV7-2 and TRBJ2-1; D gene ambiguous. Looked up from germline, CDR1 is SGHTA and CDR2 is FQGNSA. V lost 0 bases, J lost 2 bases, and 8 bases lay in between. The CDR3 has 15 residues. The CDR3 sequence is CASSLARAPYNEQFF. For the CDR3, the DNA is TGTGCCAGCAGCTTAGCTAGGGCCCCCTACAATGAGCAGTTCTTC. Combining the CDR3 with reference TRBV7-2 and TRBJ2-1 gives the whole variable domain GAGVSQSPSNKVTEKGKDVELRCDPISGHTALYWYRQSLGQGLEFLIYFQGNSAPDKSGLPSDRFSAERTGGSVSTLTIQRTQQEDSAVYLCASSLARAPYNEQFFGPGTRLTVL.

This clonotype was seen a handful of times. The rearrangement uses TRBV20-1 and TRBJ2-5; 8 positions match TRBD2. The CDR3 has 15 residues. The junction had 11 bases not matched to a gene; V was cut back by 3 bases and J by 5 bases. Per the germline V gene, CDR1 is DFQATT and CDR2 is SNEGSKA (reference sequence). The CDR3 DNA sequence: TGCAGTGCTAGGCGAACACCCAGCGGGAGCGAGACCCAGTACTTC. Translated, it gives CSARRTPSGSETQYF.

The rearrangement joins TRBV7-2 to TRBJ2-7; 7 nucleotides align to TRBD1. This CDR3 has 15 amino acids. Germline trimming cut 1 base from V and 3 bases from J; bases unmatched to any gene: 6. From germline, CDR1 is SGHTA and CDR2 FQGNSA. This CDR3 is CASSLEGQPIYEQYF. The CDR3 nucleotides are TGTGCCAGCAGCTTAGAGGGACAGCCAATCTACGAGCAGTACTTC.

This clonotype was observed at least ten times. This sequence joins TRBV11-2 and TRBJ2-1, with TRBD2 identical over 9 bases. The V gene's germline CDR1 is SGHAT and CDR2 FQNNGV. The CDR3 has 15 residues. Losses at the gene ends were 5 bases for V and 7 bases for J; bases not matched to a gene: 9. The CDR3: CASSAAGGLGNEQFF. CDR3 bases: TGTGCCAGCAGCGCAGCGGGGGGTCTCGGGAATGAGCAGTTCTTC.

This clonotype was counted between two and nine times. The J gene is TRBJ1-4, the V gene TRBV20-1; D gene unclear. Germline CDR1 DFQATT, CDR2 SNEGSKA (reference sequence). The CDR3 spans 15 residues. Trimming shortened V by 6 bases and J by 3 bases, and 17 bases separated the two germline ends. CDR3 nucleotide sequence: TGCAGTGCCTACGACTGGAGCAATGCTAATGAAAAACTGTTTTTT. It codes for CSAYDWSNANEKLFF.

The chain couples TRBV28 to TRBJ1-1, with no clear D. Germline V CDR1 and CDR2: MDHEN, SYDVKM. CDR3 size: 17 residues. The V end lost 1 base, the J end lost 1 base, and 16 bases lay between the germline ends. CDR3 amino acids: CASSLYRRGISNTEAFF. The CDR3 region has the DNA TGTGCCAGCAGTTTATACCGCCGCGGGATATCGAACACTGAAGCTTTCTTT.

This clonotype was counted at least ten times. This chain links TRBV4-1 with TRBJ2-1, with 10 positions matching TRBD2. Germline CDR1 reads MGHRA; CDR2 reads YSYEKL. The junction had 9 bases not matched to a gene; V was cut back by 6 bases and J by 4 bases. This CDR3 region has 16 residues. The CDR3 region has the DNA TGCGCCAGCAGGCCCGGACTAGCGGAAATATACAATGAGCAGTTCTTC. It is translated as CASRPGLAEIYNEQFF.

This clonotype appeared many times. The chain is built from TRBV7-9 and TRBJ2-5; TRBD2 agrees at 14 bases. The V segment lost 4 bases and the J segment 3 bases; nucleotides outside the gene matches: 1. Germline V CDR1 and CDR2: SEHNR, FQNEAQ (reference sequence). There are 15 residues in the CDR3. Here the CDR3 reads CASSWGLAGEETQYF. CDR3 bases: TGTGCCAGCAGCTGGGGACTAGCGGGAGAAGAGACCCAGTACTTC.

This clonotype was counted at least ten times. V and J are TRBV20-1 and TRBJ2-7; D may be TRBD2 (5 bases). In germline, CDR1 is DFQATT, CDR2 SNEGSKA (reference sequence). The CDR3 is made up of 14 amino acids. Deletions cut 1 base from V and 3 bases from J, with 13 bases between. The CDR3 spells CSARAGLSFYEQYF. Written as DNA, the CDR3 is TGCAGTGCTAGAGCCGGACTTTCGTTCTACGAGCAGTACTTC.

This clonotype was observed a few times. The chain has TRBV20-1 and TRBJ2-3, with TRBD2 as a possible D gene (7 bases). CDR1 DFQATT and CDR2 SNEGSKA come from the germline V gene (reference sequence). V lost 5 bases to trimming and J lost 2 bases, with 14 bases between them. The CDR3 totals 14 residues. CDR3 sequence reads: CSAGRGDTTDTQYF. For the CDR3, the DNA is TGCAGTGCTGGACGGGGGGACACCACAGATACGCAGTATTTT.